This T cell receptor beta chain was found in a study of T cell changes during pregnancy in multiple sclerosis. Clones were sequenced by immunoSEQ multiplex PCR, and TCRdb holds only the in-frame ones, with some missing. The table includes roughly 61,000 clones, roughly 93% detected once. The germline V gene has CDR1 LNHDA and CDR2 SQIVND (reference sequence). Trimming cost V 5 bases and J 0 bases, with 17 bases left between them. This CDR3 contains 17 residues. This sequence joins TRBV19 and TRBJ1-3; the D gene is possibly TRBD1 (6 bases). The receptor comes from a female donor with multiple sclerosis, enrolled in a pregnancy study. The sequences come from peripheral blood, collected after pregnancy. For the CDR3, the DNA is TGTGCCAGTAGTCTACCCTTGACAGGCGTCTCTGGAAACACCATATATTTT. Amino acid sequence: CASSLPLTGVSGNTIYF.